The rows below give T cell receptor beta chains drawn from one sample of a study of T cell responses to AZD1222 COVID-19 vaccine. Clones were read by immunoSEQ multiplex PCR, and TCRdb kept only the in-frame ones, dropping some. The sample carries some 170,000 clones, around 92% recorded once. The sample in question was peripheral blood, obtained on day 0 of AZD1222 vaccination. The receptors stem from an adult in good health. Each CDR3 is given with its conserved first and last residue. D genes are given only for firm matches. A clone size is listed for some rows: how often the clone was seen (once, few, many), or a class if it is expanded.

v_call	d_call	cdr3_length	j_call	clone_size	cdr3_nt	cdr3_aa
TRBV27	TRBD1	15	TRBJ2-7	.	TGTGCCAGCAGTGCCCGGCCGGGACAGCCCTACGAGCAGTACTTC	CASSARPGQPYEQYF
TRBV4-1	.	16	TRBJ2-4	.	TGCGCCAGCAGCCAAGTCACAGGGCTCCCCAAAAACATTCAGTACTTC	CASSQVTGLPKNIQYF
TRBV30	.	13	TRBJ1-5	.	TGTGCCTGGAGTCTAACAAACAATCAGCCCCAGCATTTT	CAWSLTNNQPQHF
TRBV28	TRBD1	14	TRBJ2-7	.	TGTGCCAGCAGGATGGGGACAGAAAACTACGAGCAGTACTTC	CASRMGTENYEQYF
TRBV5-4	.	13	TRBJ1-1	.	TGTGCCAGCCGCCCGGGGGGGGACACTGAAGCTTTCTTT	CASRPGGDTEAFF
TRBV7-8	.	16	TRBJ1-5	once	TGTGCCAGCAGCTTAGCTGGGGCCTATAGCAATCAGCCCCAGCATTTT	CASSLAGAYSNQPQHF
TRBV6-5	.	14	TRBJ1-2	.	TGTGCCAGCACCTACCGGGACACTAACTATGGCTACACCTTC	CASTYRDTNYGYTF
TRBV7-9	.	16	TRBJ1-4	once	TGTGCCAGCAGCCCACAAAAGGTTGCAACTAATGAAAAACTGTTTTTT	CASSPQKVATNEKLFF
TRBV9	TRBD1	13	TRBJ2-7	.	TGTGCCAGCAGCACCCGGGACAGGGACGAGCAGTACTTC	CASSTRDRDEQYF
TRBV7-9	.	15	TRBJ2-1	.	TGTGCCAGCAGCTTAGGCTCCTCACCCGGCAATGAGCAGTTCTTC	CASSLGSSPGNEQFF
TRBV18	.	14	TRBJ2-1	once	TGTGCCAGCTCACCTTCAGGGTCCTACAATGAGCAGTTCTTC	CASSPSGSYNEQFF
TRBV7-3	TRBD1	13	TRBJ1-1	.	TGTGCCAGCAGCCGACAGGGGAACACTGAAGCTTTCTTT	CASSRQGNTEAFF
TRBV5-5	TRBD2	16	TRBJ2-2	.	TGTGCCAGCAGCTTTATACTAGCGGGGGTGACCGGGGAGCTGTTTTTT	CASSFILAGVTGELFF
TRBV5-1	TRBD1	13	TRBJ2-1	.	TGCGCCAGCGGGGGACAGGAATACAATGAGCAGTTCTTC	CASGGQEYNEQFF
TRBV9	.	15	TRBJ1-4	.	TGTGCCAGCAGCGCAGGGCAGGGGCGGAGGGAAAAACTGTTTTTT	CASSAGQGRREKLFF
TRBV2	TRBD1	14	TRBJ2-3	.	TGTGCCAGCAGTCTACAGGGGGGAGTAGATACGCAGTATTTT	CASSLQGGVDTQYF
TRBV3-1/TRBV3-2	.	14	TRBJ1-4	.	TGTGCCAGCAGCCAAGGGGGGTTTGGTGAAAAACTGTTTTTT	CASSQGGFGEKLFF
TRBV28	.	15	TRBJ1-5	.	TGTGCCAGCAGTTTTCAGGGGTGGGGGAATCAGCCCCAGCATTTT	CASSFQGWGNQPQHF
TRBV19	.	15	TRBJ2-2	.	TGTGCCAGTAGTCCTCACCTAGCGAGCCCCGTGGAGCTGTTTTTT	CASSPHLASPVELFF
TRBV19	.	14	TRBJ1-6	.	TGTGCCAGTAGTATAGTGGTGGGTAATTCACCCCTCCACTTT	CASSIVVGNSPLHF
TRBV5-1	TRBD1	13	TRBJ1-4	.	TGCGCCAGCAGGCGAGGACAGGCAGAAAAACTGTTTTTT	CASRRGQAEKLFF
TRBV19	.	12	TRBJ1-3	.	TGTGCCAGTAGTATCCCTGGAAACACCATATATTTT	CASSIPGNTIYF
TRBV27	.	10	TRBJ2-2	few	TGTGCCAGCGGAGGGGGGGAGCTGTTTTTT	CASGGGELFF
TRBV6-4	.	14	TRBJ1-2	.	TGTGCCAGCAGTCCGGGAGCATCCGTCTCTGGCTACACCTTC	CASSPGASVSGYTF
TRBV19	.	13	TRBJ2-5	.	TGTGCCAGTAGCGTCGGATGGGGAGAGACCCAGTACTTC	CASSVGWGETQYF
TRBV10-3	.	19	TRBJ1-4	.	TGTGCCATCAGTGAGACGACGCCCTACAGGGAGGAGGGAAATGAAAAACTGTTTTTT	CAISETTPYREEGNEKLFF
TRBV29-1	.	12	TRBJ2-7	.	TGCAGCGTTGCGTGGGAGGCCTACGAGCAGTACTTC	CSVAWEAYEQYF
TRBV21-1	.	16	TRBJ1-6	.	TGTGCCAGCACCGGACGCGGCAGGGGGTTCAATTCACCCCTCCACTTT	CASTGRGRGFNSPLHF
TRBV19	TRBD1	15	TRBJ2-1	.	TGTGCCAGTAGTAGCTGGGACAGGGCTTACAATGAGCAGTTCTTC	CASSSWDRAYNEQFF
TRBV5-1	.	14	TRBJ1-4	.	TGCGCCAGTAGCCTCAGGGTGCCTAATGAAAAACTGTTTTTT	CASSLRVPNEKLFF
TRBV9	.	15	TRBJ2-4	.	TGTGCCAGCAGCCCCGATCAGGGATTAGGGGGCATTCAGTACTTC	CASSPDQGLGGIQYF
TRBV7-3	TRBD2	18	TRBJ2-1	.	TGTGCCAGCAGCTCGCTGGGGCTAGCGGGGGGAAGATACAATGAGCAGTTCTTC	CASSSLGLAGGRYNEQFF